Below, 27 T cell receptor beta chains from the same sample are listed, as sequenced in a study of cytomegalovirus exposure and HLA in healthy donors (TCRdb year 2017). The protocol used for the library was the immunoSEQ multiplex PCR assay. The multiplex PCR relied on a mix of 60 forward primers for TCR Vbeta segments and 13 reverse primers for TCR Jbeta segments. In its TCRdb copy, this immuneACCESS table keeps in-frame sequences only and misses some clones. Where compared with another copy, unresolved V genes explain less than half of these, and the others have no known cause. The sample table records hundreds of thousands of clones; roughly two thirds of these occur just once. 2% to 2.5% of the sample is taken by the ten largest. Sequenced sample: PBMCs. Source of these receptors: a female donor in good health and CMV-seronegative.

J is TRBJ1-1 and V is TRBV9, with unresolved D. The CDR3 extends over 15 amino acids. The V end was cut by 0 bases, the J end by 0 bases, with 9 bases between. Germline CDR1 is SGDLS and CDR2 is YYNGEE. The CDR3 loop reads CASSVGYTMNTEAFF. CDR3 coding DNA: TGTGCCAGCAGCGTAGGCTACACTATGAACACTGAAGCTTTCTTT.

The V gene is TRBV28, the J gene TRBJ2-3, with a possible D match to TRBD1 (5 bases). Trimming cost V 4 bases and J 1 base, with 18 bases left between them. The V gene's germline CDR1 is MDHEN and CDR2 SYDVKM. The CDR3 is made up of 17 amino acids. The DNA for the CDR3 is TGTGCCAGCAGTTCCGATCCGGCGGAAGGGGGCACAGATACGCAGTATTTT. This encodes CASSSDPAEGGTDTQYF.

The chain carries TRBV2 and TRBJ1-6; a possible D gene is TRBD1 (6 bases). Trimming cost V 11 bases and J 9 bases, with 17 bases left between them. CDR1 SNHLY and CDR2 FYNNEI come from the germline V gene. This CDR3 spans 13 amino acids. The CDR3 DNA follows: TGTGCCGGTAGGACGACAGGAGGTTCACCCCTCCACTTT. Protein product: CAGRTTGGSPLHF.

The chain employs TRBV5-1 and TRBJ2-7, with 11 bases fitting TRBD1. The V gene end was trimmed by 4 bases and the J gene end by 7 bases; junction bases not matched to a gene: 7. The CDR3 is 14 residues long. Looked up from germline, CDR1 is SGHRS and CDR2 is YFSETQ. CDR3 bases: TGCGCCAGCAGCACGGACAGGGGGCCAGAGGAGCAGTACTTC. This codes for CASSTDRGPEEQYF.

CDR3 sequence (DNA): TGTGCCAGCAGGCCGGGACTAGCGGCATCTTACAATGAGCAGTTCTTC. It is translated as CASRPGLAASYNEQFF. This chain connects TRBV27 to TRBJ2-1; 11 nucleotides line up with TRBD2. The CDR3 consists of 16 residues. The junction had 8 bases not matched to a gene; V was cut back by 6 bases and J by 4 bases. The germline V gene encodes CDR1 MNHEY and CDR2 SMNVEV (reference sequence).

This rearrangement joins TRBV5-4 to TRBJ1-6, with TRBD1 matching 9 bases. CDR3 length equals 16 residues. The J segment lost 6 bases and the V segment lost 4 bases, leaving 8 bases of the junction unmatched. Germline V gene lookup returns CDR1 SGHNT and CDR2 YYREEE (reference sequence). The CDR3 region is CASSIAGTGRNSPLHF. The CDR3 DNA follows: TGTGCCAGCAGCATAGCCGGGACAGGGCGTAATTCACCCCTCCACTTT.

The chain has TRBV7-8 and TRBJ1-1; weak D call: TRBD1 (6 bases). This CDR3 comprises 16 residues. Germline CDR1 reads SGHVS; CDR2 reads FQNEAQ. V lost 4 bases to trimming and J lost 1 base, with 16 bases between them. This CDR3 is CASSSELGGSNTEAFF. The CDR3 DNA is TGTGCCAGCAGCTCCGAGCTAGGGGGTTCGAACACTGAAGCTTTCTTT. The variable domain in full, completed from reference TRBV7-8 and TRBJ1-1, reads GAGVSQSPRYKVAKRGQDVALRCDPISGHVSLFWYQQALGQGPEFLTYFQNEAQLDKSGLPSDRFFAERPEGSVSTLKIQRTQQEDSAVYLCASSSELGGSNTEAFFGQGTRLTVV.

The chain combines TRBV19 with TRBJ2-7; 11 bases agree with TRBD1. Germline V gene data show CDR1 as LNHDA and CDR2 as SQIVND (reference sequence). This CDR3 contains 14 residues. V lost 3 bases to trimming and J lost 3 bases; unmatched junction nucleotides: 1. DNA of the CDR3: TGTGCCAGTAGTATCGGGACAGGGGGCTACGAGCAGTACTTC. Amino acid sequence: CASSIGTGGYEQYF.

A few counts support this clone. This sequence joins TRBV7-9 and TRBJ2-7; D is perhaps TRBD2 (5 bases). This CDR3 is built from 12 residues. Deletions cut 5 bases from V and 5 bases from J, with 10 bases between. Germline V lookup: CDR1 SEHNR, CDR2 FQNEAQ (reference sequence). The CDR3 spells CASSRYGDEQYF. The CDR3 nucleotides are TGTGCCAGCAGCCGCTACGGGGACGAGCAGTACTTC. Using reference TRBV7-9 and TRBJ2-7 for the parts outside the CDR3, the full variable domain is DTGVSQNPRHKITKRGQNVTFRCDPISEHNRLYWYRQTLGQGPEFLTYFQNEAQLEKSRLLSDRFSAERPKGSFSTLEIQRTEQGDSAMYLCASSRYGDEQYFGPGTRLTVT.

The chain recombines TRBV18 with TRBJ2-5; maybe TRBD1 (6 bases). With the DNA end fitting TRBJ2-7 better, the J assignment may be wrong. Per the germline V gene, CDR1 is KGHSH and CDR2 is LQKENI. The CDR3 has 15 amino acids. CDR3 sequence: CASSSGQTISYEQYF. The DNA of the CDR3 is TGTGCCAGCTCATCAGGACAGACTATCTCCTACGAGCAGTACTTC.

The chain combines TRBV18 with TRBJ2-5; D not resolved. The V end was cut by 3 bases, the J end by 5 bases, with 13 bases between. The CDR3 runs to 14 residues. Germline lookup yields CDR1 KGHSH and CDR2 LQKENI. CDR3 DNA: TGTGCCAGCTCACCGGGTACAGCCAAGGAGACCCAGTACTTC. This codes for CASSPGTAKETQYF.

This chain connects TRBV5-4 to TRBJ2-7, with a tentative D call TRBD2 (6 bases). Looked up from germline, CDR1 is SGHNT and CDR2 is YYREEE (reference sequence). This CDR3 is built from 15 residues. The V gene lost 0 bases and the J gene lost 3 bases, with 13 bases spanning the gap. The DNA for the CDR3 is TGTGCCAGCAGCTTGGGTGGAGGGGACTTCTACGAGCAGTACTTC. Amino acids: CASSLGGGDFYEQYF.

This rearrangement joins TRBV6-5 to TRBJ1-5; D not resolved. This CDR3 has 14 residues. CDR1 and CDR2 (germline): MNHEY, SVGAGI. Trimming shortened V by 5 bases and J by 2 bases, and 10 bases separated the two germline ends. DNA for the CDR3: TGTGCCAGCAGTCCACGTACAGGCAATCAGCCCCAGCATTTT. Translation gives CASSPRTGNQPQHF.

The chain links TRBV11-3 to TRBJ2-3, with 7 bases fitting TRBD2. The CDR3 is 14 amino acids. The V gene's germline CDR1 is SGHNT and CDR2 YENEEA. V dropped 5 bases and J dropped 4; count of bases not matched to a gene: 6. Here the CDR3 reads CASSVFAGADTQYF. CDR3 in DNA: TGTGCCAGCAGCGTATTCGCGGGGGCAGATACGCAGTATTTT.

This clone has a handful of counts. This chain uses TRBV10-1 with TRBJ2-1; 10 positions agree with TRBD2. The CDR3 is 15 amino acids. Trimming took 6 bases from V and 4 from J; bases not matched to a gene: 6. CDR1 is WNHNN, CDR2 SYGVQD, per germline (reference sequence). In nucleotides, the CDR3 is TGCGCCAGCAGACAGGGACTAGCGCCGTACAATGAGCAGTTCTTC. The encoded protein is CASRQGLAPYNEQFF.

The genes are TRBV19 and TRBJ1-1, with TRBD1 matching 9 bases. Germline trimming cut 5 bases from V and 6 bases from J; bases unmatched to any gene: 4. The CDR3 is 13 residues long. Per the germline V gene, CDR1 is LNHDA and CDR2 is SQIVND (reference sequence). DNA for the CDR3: TGTGCCAGTAGTCTACAGGGGGCCCCTGAAGCTTTCTTT. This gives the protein CASSLQGAPEAFF.

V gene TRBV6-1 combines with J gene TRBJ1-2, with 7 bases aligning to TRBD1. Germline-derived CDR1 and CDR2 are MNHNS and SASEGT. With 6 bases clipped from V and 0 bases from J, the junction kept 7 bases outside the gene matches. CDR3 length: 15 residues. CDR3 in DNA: TGTGCCAGCAGACCGGGACAGCCTGCTAACTATGGCTACACCTTC. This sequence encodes CASRPGQPANYGYTF.

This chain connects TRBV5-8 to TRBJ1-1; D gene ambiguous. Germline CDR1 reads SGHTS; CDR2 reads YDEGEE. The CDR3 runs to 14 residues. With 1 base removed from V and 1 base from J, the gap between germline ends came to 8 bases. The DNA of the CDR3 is TGTGCCAGCAGCTTGACTTACGGGAACACTGAAGCTTTCTTT. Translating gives CASSLTYGNTEAFF.

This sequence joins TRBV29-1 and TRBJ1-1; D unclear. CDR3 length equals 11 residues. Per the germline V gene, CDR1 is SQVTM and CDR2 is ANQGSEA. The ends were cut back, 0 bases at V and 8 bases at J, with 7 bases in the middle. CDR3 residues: CSVEEWREAFF. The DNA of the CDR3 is TGCAGCGTTGAAGAGTGGCGGGAAGCTTTCTTT.

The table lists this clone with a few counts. CDR3 amino acids: CASTPGTRTYEQYF. Written as DNA, the CDR3 is TGTGCCAGCACCCCCGGGACTAGGACCTACGAGCAGTACTTC. The chain links TRBV28 to TRBJ2-5, with 8 positions matching TRBD2. The DNA end is more similar to TRBJ2-7, so the J call may be wrong. CDR1 and CDR2 (germline): MDHEN, SYDVKM. The CDR3 length is 14 residues.

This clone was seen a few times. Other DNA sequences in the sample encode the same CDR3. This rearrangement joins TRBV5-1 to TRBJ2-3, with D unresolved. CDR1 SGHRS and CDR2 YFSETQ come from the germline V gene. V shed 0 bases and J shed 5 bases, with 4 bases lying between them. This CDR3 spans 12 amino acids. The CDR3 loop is CASSLGGDTQYF. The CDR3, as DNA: TGCGCCAGCAGCTTGGGAGGAGATACGCAGTATTTT.

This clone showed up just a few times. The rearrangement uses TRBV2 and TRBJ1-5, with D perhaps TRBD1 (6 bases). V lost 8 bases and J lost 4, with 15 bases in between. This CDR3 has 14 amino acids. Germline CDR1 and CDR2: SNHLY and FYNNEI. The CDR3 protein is CASADWQGNQPQHF. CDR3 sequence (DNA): TGTGCCAGCGCAGACTGGCAGGGGAATCAGCCCCAGCATTTT.

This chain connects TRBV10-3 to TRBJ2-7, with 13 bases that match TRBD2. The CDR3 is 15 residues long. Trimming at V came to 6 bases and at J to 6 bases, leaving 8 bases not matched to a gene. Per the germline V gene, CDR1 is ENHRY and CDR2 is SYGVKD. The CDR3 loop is CAIRRGLAGDGEQYF. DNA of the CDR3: TGTGCCATCAGGCGCGGACTAGCGGGAGATGGCGAGCAGTACTTC.

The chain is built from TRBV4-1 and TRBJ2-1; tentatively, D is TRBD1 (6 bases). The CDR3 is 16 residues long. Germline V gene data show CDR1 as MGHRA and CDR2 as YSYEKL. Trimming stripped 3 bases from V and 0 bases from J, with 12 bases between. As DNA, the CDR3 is TGCGCCAGCAGCCACTTTACAGGGAGCTCCTACAATGAGCAGTTCTTC. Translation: CASSHFTGSSYNEQFF.

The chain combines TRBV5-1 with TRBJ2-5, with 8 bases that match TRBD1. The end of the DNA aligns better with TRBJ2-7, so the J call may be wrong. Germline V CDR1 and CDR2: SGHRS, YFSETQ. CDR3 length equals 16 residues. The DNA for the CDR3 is TGCGCCAGCAGCTTGGACCTAAACAGGGGGACCTACGAGCAGTACTTC. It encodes CASSLDLNRGTYEQYF.

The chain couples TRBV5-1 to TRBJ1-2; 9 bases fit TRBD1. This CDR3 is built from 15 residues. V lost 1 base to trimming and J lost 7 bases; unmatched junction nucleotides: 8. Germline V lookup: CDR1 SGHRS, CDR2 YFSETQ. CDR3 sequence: CASSLRVDRGLGYTF. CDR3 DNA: TGCGCCAGCAGCTTGAGGGTGGACAGGGGCCTTGGCTACACCTTC.

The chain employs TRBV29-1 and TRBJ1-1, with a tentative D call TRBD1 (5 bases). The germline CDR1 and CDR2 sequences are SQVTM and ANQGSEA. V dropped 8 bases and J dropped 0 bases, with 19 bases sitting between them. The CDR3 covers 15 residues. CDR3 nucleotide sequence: TGCAGCACGTCGTTGGGGGGTAGTATGAACACTGAAGCTTTCTTT. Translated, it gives CSTSLGGSMNTEAFF.